This passage covers 18 T cell receptor beta chains from one sample sequenced in a study of shared clonotypes between healthy human individuals. Some clones are missing from TCRdb's copy, which holds only in-frame ones; the method was immunoSEQ multiplex PCR. The table shows over a million clones, with about 76% occurring only once. The sequenced sample was memory CD4+ T cells sorted from blood. Regarding subset: CD45RA-negative fraction. The receptors derive from a man aged 18-30 years in good health.

In this sample, this clone turned up a few times. Different DNA sequences within this sample yield the same CDR3. The genes are TRBV5-4 and TRBJ2-5; 10 bases line up with TRBD1. The CDR3 covers 15 residues. J lost 2 bases, V lost 4 bases, and 5 bases had no gene match. CDR1 is SGHNT and CDR2 is YYREEE in the germline V gene (reference sequence). The CDR3 loop is CASSPGDRGQETQYF. The CDR3 DNA sequence: TGTGCCAGCAGCCCGGGGGACAGGGGACAAGAGACCCAGTACTTC.

The chain uses TRBV6-6 and TRBJ2-7, with a weak D call TRBD1 (6 bases). The V end was cut by 4 bases, the J end by 3 bases, with 19 bases between. Germline CDR1 MNHNY, CDR2 SVGAGI (reference sequence). This CDR3 has 16 amino acids. CDR3 protein: CASSSPDRLRDYEQYF. The CDR3 DNA reads TGTGCCAGCAGTTCCCCAGACAGGCTAAGGGACTACGAGCAGTACTTC.

The chain is built from TRBV2 and TRBJ1-2; 7 bases match TRBD1. The ends lost 8 bases at V and 3 bases at J; junction bases unmatched: 12. Per germline, CDR1 SNHLY and CDR2 FYNNEI. This CDR3 region has 15 residues. CDR3 nucleotides: TGTGCCAGCTTATTCGGCCCCACAGGGGACTATGGCTACACCTTC. Its translation is CASLFGPTGDYGYTF.

The chain carries TRBV4-3 and TRBJ2-6; D is uncertain. The germline V and J ends were trimmed by 6 bases and 0 bases, with 3 bases remaining between them. The CDR3 loop spans 13 amino acids. Per the germline V gene, CDR1 is LGHNA and CDR2 is YSLEER. The CDR3 coding sequence is TGCGCCAGCAGGGACTCTGGGGCCAACGTCCTGACTTTC. Translated: CASRDSGANVLTF.

This clone appeared a few times. The gene calls are TRBV18 and TRBJ1-3; 7 positions agree with TRBD1. The V segment lost 6 bases and the J segment 0 bases; nucleotides outside the gene matches: 8. The CDR3 runs to 16 residues. Germline CDR1 reads KGHSH; CDR2 reads LQKENI. The CDR3 region has the DNA TGTGCCAGCTCCCAGGGGGGCTCAAACTCTGGAAACACCATATATTTT. Its translation: CASSQGGSNSGNTIYF.

The chain employs TRBV4-1 and TRBJ2-1, with TRBD2 as a possible D gene (6 bases). Looked up from germline, CDR1 is MGHRA and CDR2 is YSYEKL. The CDR3 is made up of 17 amino acids. Trimming took 0 bases from V and 4 from J, leaving 16 bases between them. CDR3 residues: CASSQDHGGTAYNEQFF. The CDR3 DNA follows: TGCGCCAGCAGCCAAGATCATGGTGGGACTGCTTACAATGAGCAGTTCTTC.

This sequence joins TRBV6-1 and TRBJ1-1; D remains unclear. The V gene's germline CDR1 is MNHNS and CDR2 SASEGT. The germline V and J ends were trimmed by 1 base and 4 bases, with 7 bases remaining between them. The CDR3 length is 13 residues. The CDR3 here is CASSEDGFTEAFF. The CDR3 DNA follows: TGTGCCAGCAGTGAAGACGGATTCACTGAAGCTTTCTTT.

This chain links TRBV9 with TRBJ1-1; no clear D. CDR3 size: 14 residues. Germline CDR1 reads SGDLS; CDR2 reads YYNGEE. V lost 3 bases, J lost 1 base, and 10 bases lay in between. CDR3 in amino acids: CASSAESGNTEAFF. CDR3 coding DNA: TGTGCCAGCAGCGCCGAGTCCGGGAACACTGAAGCTTTCTTT.

This clone was detected a few times. V usage is TRBV5-1 and J usage is TRBJ2-7; D might be TRBD1 (5 bases). V was shortened by 6 bases and J by 3 bases, with 13 bases between the two germline ends. The germline gives CDR1 SGHRS, CDR2 YFSETQ. The CDR3 is made up of 13 amino acids. CDR3 sequence: CASTKGPDYEQYF. The CDR3 DNA reads as TGCGCCAGCACCAAGGGGCCCGACTACGAGCAGTACTTC.

The chain carries TRBV19 and TRBJ1-2; 8 bases map to TRBD1. Germline V lookup: CDR1 LNHDA, CDR2 SQIVND (reference sequence). This CDR3 is built from 14 residues. Trimming at V came to 7 bases and at J to 4 bases, leaving 8 bases not matched to a gene. The CDR3 DNA reads TGTGCCAGTACCCCGGGACAGGTCCGCTATGGCTACACCTTC. Translated, it gives CASTPGQVRYGYTF.

The chain employs TRBV28 and TRBJ1-4; D unresolved. Germline lookup yields CDR1 MDHEN and CDR2 SYDVKM. This CDR3 has 12 amino acids. V was clipped by 3 bases and J by 5 bases, with 4 bases between them. The CDR3 DNA reads as TGTGCCAGCAGTTTGACAAATGAAAAACTGTTTTTT. As protein: CASSLTNEKLFF.

The genes are TRBV9 and TRBJ2-1; 13 bases agree with TRBD2. The CDR3 has 15 residues. Germline CDR1 and CDR2: SGDLS and YYNGEE. With V trimmed by 3 bases and J by 4 bases, 1 base remained unmatched. The CDR3 DNA reads as TGTGCCAGCAGCGGGGGACTAGCGGGATACAATGAGCAGTTCTTC. As protein: CASSGGLAGYNEQFF.

The rearrangement links TRBV30 to TRBJ2-6; D might be TRBD1 (6 bases). The CDR3 runs 14 residues. Germline V gene data show CDR1 as GTSNPN and CDR2 as SVGIG (reference sequence). Trimming left V 2 bases short and J 4 bases short, with 9 bases between. The CDR3 region is CAWSTGSGANVLTF. CDR3 nucleotides: TGTGCCTGGAGTACAGGGTCAGGGGCCAACGTCCTGACTTTC.

V is TRBV4-1 and J is TRBJ2-6; D uncertain. The CDR3 has 18 amino acids. V lost 2 bases and J lost 1, with 15 bases in between. Germline CDR1 is MGHRA and CDR2 is YSYEKL. In nucleotides, the CDR3 is TGCGCCAGCAGCCAATTCCGTTTTCGAGTATCTGGGGCCAACGTCCTGACTTTC. It yields the protein CASSQFRFRVSGANVLTF.

The CDR3 region has the DNA TGTGCCACCAGCAGAGCCGGGGTTGAGCAGTTCTTC. This sequence encodes CATSRAGVEQFF. The genes are TRBV15 and TRBJ2-1, with D perhaps matching TRBD2 (5 bases). V was trimmed by 1 base and J by 9 bases, leaving 7 bases between them. This CDR3 has 12 amino acids. Germline V gene data show CDR1 as LNHNV and CDR2 as YYDKDF (reference sequence).

This clone was picked up one time. The chain joins TRBV15 to TRBJ1-5; 7 bases are shared with TRBD1. Germline CDR1 reads LNHNV; CDR2 reads YYDKDF (reference sequence). V dropped 0 bases and J dropped 5; count of bases not matched to a gene: 7. The CDR3 sequence is 16 residues long. The CDR3 coding sequence is TGTGCCACCAGCAGAGATCGGGCAGGGGGGTATCAGCCCCAGCATTTT. Protein product: CATSRDRAGGYQPQHF.

The rearrangement links TRBV19 to TRBJ2-3; 12 bases fit TRBD2. Germline V lookup: CDR1 LNHDA, CDR2 SQIVND (reference sequence). J lost 5 bases, V lost 3 bases, and 6 bases had no gene match. The CDR3 length is 16 residues. CDR3 bases: TGTGCCAGTAGTATTGGGACTAGCGGGTCGGAAGATACGCAGTATTTT. This codes for CASSIGTSGSEDTQYF.

This clone occurred once. The rearrangement joins TRBV4-3 to TRBJ2-3, with D possibly TRBD2 on 6 matching bases. Trimming removed 1 base from V and 4 bases from J, with 18 bases in between. CDR3 length equals 17 residues. Germline-derived CDR1 and CDR2 are LGHNA and YSLEER. The CDR3 DNA reads TGCGCCAGCAGCCAAGGTCCTGTACTAGCTATCGCAGATACGCAGTATTTT. Its translation is CASSQGPVLAIADTQYF.